This TCR beta chain was sequenced during a study of blood T cell repertoires in COVID-19. TCRdb's table, derived via immunoSEQ multiplex PCR, lists solely in-frame clones and lacks some. Here the sample spans approximately 240,000 clones, around 85% being singletons. Deletions cut 5 bases from V and 2 bases from J, with 16 bases between. CDR3 length: 15 residues. The V gene's germline CDR1 is MNHEY and CDR2 SMNVEV (reference sequence). The sample comprised PBMCs or T cells enriched from blood (not recorded which). The sequence was obtained from a woman aged 45-65 years in a cohort exposed to, infected with or recovered from COVID-19 (not recorded which). The genes are TRBV27 and TRBJ2-7; D may be TRBD1 (6 bases). CDR3 region: CASSVRTDIPYEQYF. The DNA for the CDR3 is TGTGCCAGCAGTGTAAGGACAGACATACCCTACGAGCAGTACTTC.